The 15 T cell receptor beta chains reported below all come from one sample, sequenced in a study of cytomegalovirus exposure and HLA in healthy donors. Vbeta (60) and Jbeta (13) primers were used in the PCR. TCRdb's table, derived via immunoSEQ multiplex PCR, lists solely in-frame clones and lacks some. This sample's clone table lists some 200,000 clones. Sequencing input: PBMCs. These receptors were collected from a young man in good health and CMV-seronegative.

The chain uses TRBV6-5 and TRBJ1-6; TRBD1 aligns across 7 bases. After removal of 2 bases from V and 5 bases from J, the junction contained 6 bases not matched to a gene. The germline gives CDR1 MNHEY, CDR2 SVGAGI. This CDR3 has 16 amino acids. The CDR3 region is CASSYATGVDNSPLHF. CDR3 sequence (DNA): TGTGCCAGCAGTTACGCTACAGGGGTCGATAATTCACCCCTCCACTTT.

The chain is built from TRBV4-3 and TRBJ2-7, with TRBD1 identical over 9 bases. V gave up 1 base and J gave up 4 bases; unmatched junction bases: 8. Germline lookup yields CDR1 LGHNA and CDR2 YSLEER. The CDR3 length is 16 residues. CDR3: CASSQAPGQGPYEQYF. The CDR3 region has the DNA TGCGCCAGCAGCCAAGCGCCGGGACAGGGACCTTACGAGCAGTACTTC.

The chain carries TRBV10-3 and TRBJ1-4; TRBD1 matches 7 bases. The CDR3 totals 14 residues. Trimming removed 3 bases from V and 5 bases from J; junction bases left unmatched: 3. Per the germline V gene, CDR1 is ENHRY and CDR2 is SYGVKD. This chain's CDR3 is CAISEKQGNEKLFF. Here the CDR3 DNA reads TGTGCCATCAGTGAAAAACAGGGGAATGAAAAACTGTTTTTT.

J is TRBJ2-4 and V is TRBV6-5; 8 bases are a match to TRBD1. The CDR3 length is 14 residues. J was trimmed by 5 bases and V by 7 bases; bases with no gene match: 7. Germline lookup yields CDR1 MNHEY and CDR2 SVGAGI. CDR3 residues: CASTPGGRQNIQYF. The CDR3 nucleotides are TGTGCCAGCACCCCAGGGGGCAGACAAAACATTCAGTACTTC.

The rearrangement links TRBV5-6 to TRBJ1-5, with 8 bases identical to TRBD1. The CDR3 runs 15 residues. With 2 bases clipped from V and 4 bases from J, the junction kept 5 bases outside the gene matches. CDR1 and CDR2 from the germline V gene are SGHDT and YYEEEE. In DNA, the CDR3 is TGTGCCAGCAGCTTTAGAGGACAGGGAAATCAGCCCCAGCATTTT. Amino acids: CASSFRGQGNQPQHF. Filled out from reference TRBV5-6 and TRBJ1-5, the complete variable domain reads DAGVTQSPTHLIKTRGQQVTLRCSPKSGHDTVSWYQQALGQGPQFIFQYYEEEERQRGNFPDRFSGHQFPNYSSELNVNALLLGDSALYLCASSFRGQGNQPQHFGDGTRLSIL.

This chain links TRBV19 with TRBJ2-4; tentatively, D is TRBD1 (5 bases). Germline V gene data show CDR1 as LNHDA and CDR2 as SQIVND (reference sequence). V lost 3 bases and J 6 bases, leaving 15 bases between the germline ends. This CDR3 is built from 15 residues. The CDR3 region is CASSIGAGEGNIQYF. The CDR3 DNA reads TGTGCCAGTAGTATTGGGGCAGGAGAAGGAAACATTCAGTACTTC.

CDR3 sequence reads: CASSIARGQRNSPLHF. The CDR3 DNA is TGTGCCAGTAGTATTGCTAGGGGGCAGCGGAATTCACCCCTCCACTTT. The J gene is TRBJ1-6, the V gene TRBV19, with 7 bases matching TRBD1. Germline lookup yields CDR1 LNHDA and CDR2 SQIVND (reference sequence). This CDR3 comprises 16 residues. J gave up 7 bases and V 3 bases, and 9 bases lay outside the gene matches.

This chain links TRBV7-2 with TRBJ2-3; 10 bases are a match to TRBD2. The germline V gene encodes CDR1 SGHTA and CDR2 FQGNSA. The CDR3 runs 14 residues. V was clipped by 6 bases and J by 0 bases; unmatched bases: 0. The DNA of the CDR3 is TGTGCCAGCAGACTAGCGGGGAGCACAGATACGCAGTATTTT. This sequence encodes CASRLAGSTDTQYF.

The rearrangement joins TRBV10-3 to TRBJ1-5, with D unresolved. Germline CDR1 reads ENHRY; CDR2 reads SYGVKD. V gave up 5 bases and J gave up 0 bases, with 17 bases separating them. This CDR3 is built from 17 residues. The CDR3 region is CAISPGPPSYSNQPQHF. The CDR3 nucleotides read TGTGCCATCAGTCCAGGCCCCCCCAGCTATAGCAATCAGCCCCAGCATTTT.

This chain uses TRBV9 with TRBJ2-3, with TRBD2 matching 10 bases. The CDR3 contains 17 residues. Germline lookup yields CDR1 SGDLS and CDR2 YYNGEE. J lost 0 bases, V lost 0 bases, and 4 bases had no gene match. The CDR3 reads CASSVGPSGGSTDTQYF. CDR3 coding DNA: TGTGCCAGCAGCGTAGGCCCTAGCGGGGGTAGCACAGATACGCAGTATTTT.

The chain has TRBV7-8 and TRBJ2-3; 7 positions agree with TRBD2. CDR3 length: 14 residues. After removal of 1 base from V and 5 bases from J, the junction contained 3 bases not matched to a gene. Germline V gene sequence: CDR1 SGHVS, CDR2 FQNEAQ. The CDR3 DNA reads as TGTGCCAGCAGCTTAGGACTAGCAAGAGATACGCAGTATTTT. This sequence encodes CASSLGLARDTQYF.

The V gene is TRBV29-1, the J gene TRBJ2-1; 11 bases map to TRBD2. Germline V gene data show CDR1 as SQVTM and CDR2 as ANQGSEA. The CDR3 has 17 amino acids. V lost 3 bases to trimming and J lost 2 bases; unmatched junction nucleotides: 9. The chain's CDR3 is CSVEGLAGGLTYNEQFF. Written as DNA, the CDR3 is TGCAGCGTTGAGGGTCTAGCGGGGGGCCTTACCTACAATGAGCAGTTCTTC.

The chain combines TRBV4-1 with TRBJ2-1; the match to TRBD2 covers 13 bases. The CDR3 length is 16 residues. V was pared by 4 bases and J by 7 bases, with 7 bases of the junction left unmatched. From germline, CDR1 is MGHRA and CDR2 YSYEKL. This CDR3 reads CASSRPLAGGGNEQFF. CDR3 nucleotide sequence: TGCGCCAGCAGCCGCCCACTAGCGGGAGGGGGTAATGAGCAGTTCTTC.

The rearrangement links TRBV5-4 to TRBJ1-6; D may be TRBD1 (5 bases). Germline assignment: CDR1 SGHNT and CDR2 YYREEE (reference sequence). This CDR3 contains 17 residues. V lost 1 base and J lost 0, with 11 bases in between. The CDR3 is CASSLFGGSSYNSPLHF. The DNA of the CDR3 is TGTGCCAGCAGCTTGTTTGGGGGGAGCTCCTATAATTCACCCCTCCACTTT.

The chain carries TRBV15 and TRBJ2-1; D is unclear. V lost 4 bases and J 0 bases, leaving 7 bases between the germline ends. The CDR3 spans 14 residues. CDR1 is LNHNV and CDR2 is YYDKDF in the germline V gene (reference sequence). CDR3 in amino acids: CATSTESSYNEQFF. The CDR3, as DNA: TGTGCCACCAGCACGGAGAGCTCCTACAATGAGCAGTTCTTC. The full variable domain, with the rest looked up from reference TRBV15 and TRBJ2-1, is DAMVIQNPRYQVTQFGKPVTLSCSQTLNHNVMYWYQQKSSQAPKLLFHYYDKDFNNEADTPDNFQSRRPNTSFCFLDIRSPGLGDTAMYLCATSTESSYNEQFFGPGTRLTVL.